This passage covers 5 T cell receptor beta chains from one sample sequenced in a study of OX40 agonist ivuxolimab in advanced cancers. Assay: immunoSEQ multiplex PCR; the TCRdb copy retains only in-frame clones and omits some. The data show approximately 92,000 clones, with approximately 93% seen just once and approximately 0.18% held by the top ten. The sequencing here drew on CD4+ or CD8+ T cells sorted from blood, taken in a trial of the OX40 agonist ivuxolimab. Receptor source: an adult with an advanced solid tumor such as melanoma, head and neck, liver or kidney cancer.

As to this clone: The sample contains more than one DNA sequence encoding this CDR3. The chain combines TRBV9 with TRBJ1-3; D unresolved. CDR3 length equals 13 residues. In germline, CDR1 is SGDLS, CDR2 YYNGEE. Trimming removed 0 bases at V and 4 bases at J, with 5 bases between. The CDR3 sequence: CASSVAGGNTIYF. CDR3 DNA sequence: TGTGCCAGCAGCGTAGCGGGAGGAAACACCATATATTTT.

The rearrangement joins TRBV5-1 to TRBJ2-2; a possible D gene is TRBD1 (6 bases). The CDR3 consists of 15 residues. CDR1 and CDR2 (germline): SGHRS, YFSETQ. Trimming cost V 0 bases and J 1 base, with 7 bases left between them. The CDR3 protein is CASSLGGQNTGELFF. The CDR3 DNA follows: TGCGCCAGCAGCTTGGGGGGACAGAACACCGGGGAGCTGTTTTTT.

The chain uses TRBV19 and TRBJ2-3; TRBD2 matches at 11 bases. CDR1 is LNHDA and CDR2 is SQIVND in the germline V gene (reference sequence). Trimming took 5 bases from V and 2 from J; bases not matched to a gene: 6. The CDR3 loop spans 16 amino acids. DNA for the CDR3: TGTGCCAGTAGTCCTCGACTAGCGGGAACCACAGATACGCAGTATTTT. It encodes CASSPRLAGTTDTQYF.

This CDR3 is CASSFSGAATIYF. The CDR3 coding sequence is TGTGCCAGCAGCTTCTCTGGGGCAGCCACCATATATTTT. V and J are TRBV7-2 and TRBJ1-3; D might be TRBD1 (5 bases). CDR3 length: 13 residues. CDR1 is SGHTA and CDR2 is FQGNSA in the germline V gene. V lost 3 bases and J lost 9, with 12 bases in between.

This clone was detected only once. The chain employs TRBV7-7 and TRBJ2-5; 9 positions match TRBD2. CDR3 length: 15 amino acids. The J segment lost 5 bases and the V segment lost 2 bases, leaving 6 bases of the junction unmatched. The germline CDR1 and CDR2 sequences are SSHAT and FNYEAQ (reference sequence). The CDR3 DNA reads as TGTGCCAGCAGCTTACTTAGCGGGGGTCCTGAGACCCAGTACTTC. Its protein is CASSLLSGGPETQYF.